This is a list of T cell receptor beta chains from one sample in a study of spatial heterogeneity in lung cancer. TCRdb reprocessed the 5' RACE reads via MiXCR and lists one record per CDR3 protein. In the table there are 28,000 or so distinct CDR3 sequences, roughly 13% of which are singletons. The sequencing used PBMCs, collected at surgery. The receptors were sampled from a female donor with early-stage non-small cell lung cancer. Both conserved end residues are part of each CDR3. D genes are given only for firm matches. The size of a clone is reported for some rows only, either as once, few or many, or as a class for expanded clones.

d_call	j_call	clone_size	v_call	cdr3_nt	cdr3_aa
TRBD1	TRBJ1-1	few	TRBV7-6	TGTGCCAGCAGCATACAGGGGAGCACTGAAGCTTTCTTT	CASSIQGSTEAFF
NA	TRBJ1-2	many	TRBV7-8	TGTGCCAGCAGCTTAGGTGGCAGCGGGCTGAGCGGCTACACCTTC	CASSLGGSGLSGYTF
NA	TRBJ2-2	NA	TRBV24-1	TGTGCCACCAGTGATTTCCCTGAATCCGGGGAGCTGTTTTTT	CATSDFPESGELFF
NA	TRBJ1-2	many	TRBV4-3	TGCGCCAGCAGCCAAGAGGTAGCCGCTGGCTATGGCTACACCTTC	CASSQEVAAGYGYTF
NA	TRBJ2-1	once	TRBV5-1	TGCGCCAGCAGCGCCCGGAGGAGTAGCCTAAACAGCGATGAGCAGTTCTTC	CASSARRSSLNSDEQFF
NA	TRBJ2-6	many	TRBV25-1	TGTGCCAGCAGTGAAGTCCTCTCTGGGGCCAACGTCCTGACTTTC	CASSEVLSGANVLTF
NA	TRBJ1-5	NA	TRBV7-9	TGTGCCAGCAGCACCGGGACACAGCCCCAGCATTTT	CASSTGTQPQHF
TRBD2	TRBJ2-3	NA	TRBV5-8	TGTGCCAGCAGCAGCGGGAGACCGGCAGATACGCAGTATTTT	CASSSGRPADTQYF
NA	TRBJ1-4	many	TRBV20-1	TGCAGTGCAATGGATGGGGGTTTGGGGAATGAAAAACTGTTTTTT	CSAMDGGLGNEKLFF
NA	TRBJ2-1	many	TRBV2	TGTGCCAGCAGACGAGGGGCCGGGACACTATCCGTCAATGAGCAGTTCTTC	CASRRGAGTLSVNEQFF
TRBD1	TRBJ1-1	NA	TRBV18	TGTGCCAGCTCACCACCGGACTTGGGACAGACGAACACTGAAGCTTTCTTT	CASSPPDLGQTNTEAFF
TRBD1	TRBJ2-2	few	TRBV27	TGTGCCAGCAGTTGGGGACAGGCCACCGGGGAGCTGTTTTTT	CASSWGQATGELFF
NA	TRBJ2-5	many	TRBV4-3	TGCGCCAGCAGCCAAGATTTGGCGGCAGGTAGTGGTGGGACCCAGTACTTC	CASSQDLAAGSGGTQYF
TRBD2	TRBJ2-7	many	TRBV20-1	TGCAGTGCTAGAGGGATTAGCGGGCTGACCTACGAGCAGTACTTC	CSARGISGLTYEQYF
NA	TRBJ1-5	few	TRBV30	TGTGCCTGGAGTGTACTGGGCGGGCAGCCCCAGCATTTT	CAWSVLGGQPQHF
NA	TRBJ2-2	many	TRBV19	TGTGCCAGTAGTATTGTTGTTACCGGGGAGCTGTTTTTT	CASSIVVTGELFF
TRBD2	TRBJ2-3	many	TRBV29-1	TGCAGCGTCGAGGGGGCTAGCGGGGGCCCCATCACAGATACGCAGTATTTT	CSVEGASGGPITDTQYF
NA	TRBJ2-3	many	TRBV5-1	TGCGCCAGCAGCTTGGAAGACAGAGCTACAGATACGCAGTATTTT	CASSLEDRATDTQYF
NA	TRBJ2-1	NA	TRBV12-3/TRBV12-4	TGTGCCAGCAGTGGTGGGGATGAGCAGTTCTTC	CASSGGDEQFF
NA	TRBJ2-7	many	TRBV6-6	TGTGCCAGCAGTTACTTGGGGGGACAATCCTACGAGCAGTACTTC	CASSYLGGQSYEQYF
NA	TRBJ2-7	NA	TRBV29-1	TGCAGCGTTACAGAGTCAAGCTCCTACGAGCAGTACTTC	CSVTESSSYEQYF
NA	TRBJ2-7	many	TRBV11-3	TGTGCCAGCAGCTTAGGGGGGAGCTCCTACGAGCAGTACTTC	CASSLGGSSYEQYF
TRBD2	TRBJ2-1	NA	TRBV7-2	TGTGCCAGCAGCGGATCTCTAGCGGGGGTAAAGTTCTTC	CASSGSLAGVKFF
NA	TRBJ2-7	NA	TRBV28	TGTGCCAGCAGACCGACTAGTACCTTTGACTACGAGCAGTACTTC	CASRPTSTFDYEQYF
NA	TRBJ2-1	few	TRBV7-2	TGTGCCAGCAGCCAAAGTATCAATGAGCAGTTCTTC	CASSQSINEQFF
TRBD1	TRBJ1-5	many	TRBV19	TGTGCCAGTCGGGACAGGGATCAGCCCCAGCATTTT	CASRDRDQPQHF
NA	TRBJ2-5	many	TRBV7-9	TGTGCCAGCAGCTTATCCCCCCCGGGGAACCCACAAGAGACCCAGTACTTC	CASSLSPPGNPQETQYF